This T cell receptor beta chain was captured in a study of early T cells in non-severe SARS-CoV-2 infection. Background on the study: Sequencing of bulk RNA from unsorted whole blood was done, without chain pairing.

This CDR3 has 15 amino acids. The junction had 3 bases not matched to a gene; V was cut back by 4 bases and J by 0 bases. Germline assignment: CDR1 SGHRS and CDR2 YFSETQ. This clonotype was picked up a small number of times. What it binds is unknown. Findings and limits, study-wide: Lookups in VDJdb leaned toward anti-spike CD8 responses and missed private and CD4 specificities.

Unique molecular identifier tags were affixed to discrete cDNA molecules. TCRdb itself ran the 5' RACE reads through MiXCR, one entry per CDR3 protein. This table has some 36,000 distinct CDR3 sequences, under 7% appearing once. The chain has TRBV5-1 and TRBJ2-3; 9 nucleotides line up with TRBD2. Sequenced here: whole blood, sampled at baseline. The sequence derives from an adult who was a healthcare worker with PCR-confirmed SARS-CoV-2 infection or an uninfected control (not recorded which). The CDR3 DNA sequence: TGCGCCAGCAGCAGGACTAGCGATAGCACAGATACGCAGTATTTT. Translating it yields CASSRTSDSTDTQYF.